This TCR beta chain comes out of a study of cytomegalovirus exposure and HLA in healthy donors. The study's findings and limits: The presence/absence work took it that sequencing depth was about the same across donors. Most TCR sequences were seen very rarely across donors, but some public TCRs occurred in many.

The primer mix had 60 Vbeta and 13 Jbeta primers. Clones were read by immunoSEQ multiplex PCR, and TCRdb kept only the in-frame ones, dropping some. The sample has about 160,000 clones, around 80% seen once; the top ten hold approximately 2.3%. As to this clone: The antigen is undetermined.

This CDR3 region has 16 residues. Trimming cost V 0 bases and J 1 base, with 10 bases left between them. The V gene's germline CDR1 is SGHKS and CDR2 YYEKEE (reference sequence). V gene TRBV5-5 combines with J gene TRBJ2-2; TRBD2 might be the D (6 bases). The receptor was derived from a man between 40 and 49 years old in good health and CMV-seronegative. Sequenced sample: PBMCs. CDR3 in DNA: TGTGCCAGCAGCTTGGGGACTACCAAGAACACCGGGGAGCTGTTTTTT. Protein: CASSLGTTKNTGELFF.